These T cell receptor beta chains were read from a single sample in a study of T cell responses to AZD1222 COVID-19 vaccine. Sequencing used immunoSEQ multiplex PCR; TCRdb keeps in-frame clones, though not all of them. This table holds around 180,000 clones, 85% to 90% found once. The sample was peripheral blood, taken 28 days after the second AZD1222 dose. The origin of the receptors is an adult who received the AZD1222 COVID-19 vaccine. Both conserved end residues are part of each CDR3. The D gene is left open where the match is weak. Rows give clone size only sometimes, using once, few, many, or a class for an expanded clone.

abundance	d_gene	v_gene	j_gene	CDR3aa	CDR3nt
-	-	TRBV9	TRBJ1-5	CASGTEAQDQPQHF	TGTGCCAGCGGCACCGAAGCGCAGGATCAGCCCCAGCATTTT
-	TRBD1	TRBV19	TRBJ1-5	CASKEGQFNQPQHF	TGTGCCAGTAAGGAGGGACAGTTCAATCAGCCCCAGCATTTT
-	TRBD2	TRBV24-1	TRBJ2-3	CATSEIAGGGTDTQYF	TGTGCCACCAGTGAGATAGCGGGAGGAGGGACAGATACGCAGTATTTT
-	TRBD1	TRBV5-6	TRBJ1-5	CAGTGGVAEDQPQHF	TGTGCCGGGACAGGGGGAGTAGCTGAGGATCAGCCCCAGCATTTT
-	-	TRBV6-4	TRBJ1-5	CASSDGQGNQPQHF	TGTGCCAGCAGTGACGGCCAGGGCAATCAGCCCCAGCATTTT
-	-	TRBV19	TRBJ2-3	CASSKTDTQYF	TGTGCCAGTTCGAAGACAGATACGCAGTATTTT
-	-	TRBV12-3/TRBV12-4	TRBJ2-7	CASTSGVMNEQYF	TGTGCCAGCACCTCCGGGGTGATGAACGAGCAGTACTTC
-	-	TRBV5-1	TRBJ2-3	CASSQTSSNTDTQYF	TGCGCCAGCAGCCAAACTAGTTCCAACACAGATACGCAGTATTTT
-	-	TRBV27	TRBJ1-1	CASSSAGAGETEAFF	TGTGCCAGCAGCTCTGCGGGGGCCGGAGAGACTGAAGCTTTCTTT
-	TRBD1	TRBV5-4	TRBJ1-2	CASSKGQGDGYTF	TGTGCCAGCAGCAAGGGACAGGGGGATGGCTACACCTTC
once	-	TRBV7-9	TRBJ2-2	CASSRKEGPGELFF	TGTGCCAGCAGCCGTAAGGAGGGCCCCGGGGAGCTGTTTTTT
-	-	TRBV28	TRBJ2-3	CASSSGTDTQYF	TGTGCCAGCAGTTCAGGCACAGATACGCAGTATTTT
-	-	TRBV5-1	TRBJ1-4	CASSLVANEKLFF	TGCGCCAGCAGCTTGGTGGCTAATGAAAAACTGTTTTTT
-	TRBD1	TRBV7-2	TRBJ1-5	CASSLVGTGGQPQHF	TGTGCCAGCAGCTTGGTGGGGACAGGGGGTCAGCCCCAGCATTTT
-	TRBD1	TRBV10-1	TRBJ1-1	CASSGQGATEAFF	TGCGCCAGCAGTGGACAGGGAGCGACTGAAGCTTTCTTT
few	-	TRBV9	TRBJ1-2	CASSVDAGDGYTF	TGTGCCAGCAGCGTAGATGCAGGGGATGGCTACACCTTC
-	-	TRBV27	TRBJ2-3	CASANPGTAVEDTQYF	TGTGCCAGCGCAAACCCCGGGACGGCGGTGGAAGATACGCAGTATTTT
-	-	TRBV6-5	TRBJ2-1	CASSYQGTSSYNEQFF	TGTGCCAGCAGTTACCAGGGTACCAGCTCCTACAATGAGCAGTTCTTC
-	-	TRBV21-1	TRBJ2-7	CASSIRASGRSSYEQYF	TGTGCCAGCAGCATAAGGGCTAGCGGGCGTAGTTCCTACGAGCAGTACTTC
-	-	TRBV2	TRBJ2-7	CASSDSGPTTYEQYF	TGTGCCAGCAGTGACTCGGGACCGACCACCTACGAGCAGTACTTC
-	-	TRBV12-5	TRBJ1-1	CASGSPGNTEAFF	TGTGCTAGTGGATCCCCAGGAAACACTGAAGCTTTCTTT
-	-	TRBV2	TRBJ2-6	CASSEQEAGANVLTF	TGTGCCAGCAGTGAACAAGAGGCTGGGGCCAACGTCCTGACTTTC
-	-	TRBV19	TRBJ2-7	CASSLGGLSSYEQYF	TGTGCCAGTAGTCTGGGGGGTCTGAGCTCCTACGAGCAGTACTTC
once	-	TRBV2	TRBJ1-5	CASMGGQPNQPQHF	TGTGCCAGCATGGGTGGTCAGCCGAATCAGCCCCAGCATTTT
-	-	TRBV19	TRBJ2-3	CASSTGVTDTQYF	TGTGCCAGCTCGACCGGGGTTACAGATACGCAGTATTTT
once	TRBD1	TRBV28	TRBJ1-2	CASSSKRTGAQLSYTF	TGTGCCAGCAGTTCAAAACGGACAGGGGCGCAGTTGAGCTACACCTTC
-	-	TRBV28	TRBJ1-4	CASTEGVSGKLFF	TGTGCCAGCACCGAGGGGGTGTCAGGAAAACTGTTTTTT
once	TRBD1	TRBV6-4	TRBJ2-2	CASRPDRGNTGELFF	TGTGCCAGCAGACCCGACAGGGGGAACACCGGGGAGCTGTTTTTT
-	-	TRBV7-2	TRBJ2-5	CASSLVGGGRGGPQETQYF	TGTGCCAGCAGCTTAGTAGGAGGAGGTCGAGGAGGTCCCCAAGAGACCCAGTACTTC
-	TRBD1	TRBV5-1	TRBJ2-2	CASSFERDRGTGELFF	TGCGCCAGCAGCTTTGAGAGGGACAGGGGTACCGGGGAGCTGTTTTTT
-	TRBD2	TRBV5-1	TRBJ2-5	CASSGSSSSGAQETQYF	TGCGCCAGCAGCGGGAGCTCAAGTAGCGGGGCCCAAGAGACCCAGTACTTC
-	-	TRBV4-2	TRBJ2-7	CASSQRERGTYEQYF	TGTGCCAGCAGCCAAAGGGAAAGGGGAACCTACGAGCAGTACTTC
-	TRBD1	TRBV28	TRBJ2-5	CASYKTRGQGGETQYF	TGTGCCAGCTACAAAACCCGGGGACAGGGTGGGGAGACCCAGTACTTC
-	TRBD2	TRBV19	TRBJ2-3	CASSKGLAAQYF	TGTGCCAGTAGTAAGGGACTAGCAGCGCAGTATTTT
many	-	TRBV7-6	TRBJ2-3	CASSLVAGGSTDTQYF	TGTGCCAGCAGCTTAGTTGCAGGGGGGAGCACAGATACGCAGTATTTT
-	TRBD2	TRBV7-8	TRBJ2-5	CASSLLAGGPQNQYF	TGTGCCAGCAGCTTACTAGCGGGAGGACCTCAGAACCAGTACTTC
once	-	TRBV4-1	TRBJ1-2	CASSHPQAGTAIYGYTF	TGCGCCAGCAGCCATCCTCAAGCCGGGACCGCGATCTATGGCTACACCTTC
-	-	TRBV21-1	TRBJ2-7	CASSNVADEQYF	TGTGCCAGCAGCAATGTAGCTGACGAGCAGTACTTC
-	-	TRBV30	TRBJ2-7	CAWSVNQGEQYF	TGTGCCTGGAGTGTGAACCAGGGGGAGCAGTACTTC
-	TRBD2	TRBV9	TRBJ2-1	CASSVEPGLARGHEQFF	TGTGCCAGCAGCGTTGAACCTGGACTAGCGAGGGGACATGAGCAGTTCTTC
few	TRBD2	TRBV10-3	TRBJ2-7	CAISDPTSSPYEQYF	TGTGCCATCAGTGACCCGACTAGCAGCCCCTACGAGCAGTACTTC
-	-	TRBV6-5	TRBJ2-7	CASSYSRPDYEQYF	TGTGCCAGCAGTTACTCGAGGCCCGACTACGAGCAGTACTTC
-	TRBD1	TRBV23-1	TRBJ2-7	CASSQKLGQGQNEQYF	TGCGCCAGCAGTCAAAAGTTGGGACAGGGTCAGAACGAGCAGTACTTC
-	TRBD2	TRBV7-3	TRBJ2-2	CASSPTLTSGRPGELFF	TGTGCCAGCAGCCCCACCCTGACTAGCGGGAGACCCGGGGAGCTGTTTTTT
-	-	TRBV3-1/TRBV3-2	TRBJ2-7	CASSPVGVPEQYF	TGTGCCAGCAGCCCGGTCGGGGTCCCCGAGCAGTACTTC
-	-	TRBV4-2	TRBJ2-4	CASSPTGRDKNIQYF	TGTGCCAGCAGCCCCACGGGTCGGGACAAAAACATTCAGTACTTC
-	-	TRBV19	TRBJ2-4	CASSLRPLLAKNIQYF	TGTGCCAGTAGCCTTAGACCGCTTTTAGCCAAAAACATTCAGTACTTC
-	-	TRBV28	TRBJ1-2	CASSSSVRIIGYTF	TGTGCCAGCAGTTCGTCGGTCCGGATAATAGGCTACACCTTC
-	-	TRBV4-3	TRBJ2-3	CASSQDGRDTQYF	TGCGCCAGCAGCCAAGATGGCCGGGATACGCAGTATTTT
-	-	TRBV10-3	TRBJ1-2	CAIGAQGYGYTF	TGTGCCATCGGGGCACAGGGCTATGGCTACACCTTC
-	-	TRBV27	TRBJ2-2	CASSLWRLGTGELFF	TGTGCCAGCAGTTTATGGCGGCTGGGCACCGGGGAGCTGTTTTTT
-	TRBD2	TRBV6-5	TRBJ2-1	CASSPSSGTYNEQFF	TGTGCCAGCAGTCCCTCTAGCGGGACCTACAATGAGCAGTTCTTC
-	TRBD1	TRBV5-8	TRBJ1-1	CASSLRQGSNTEAFF	TGTGCCAGCAGCCTACGACAGGGGTCGAACACTGAAGCTTTCTTT
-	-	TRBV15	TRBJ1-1	CATSRDTEAFF	TGTGCCACCAGCAGAGACACTGAAGCTTTCTTT